Following are 3 T cell receptor beta chains from one sample sequenced in a study of cytomegalovirus exposure and HLA in healthy donors. Researchers ran the PCR with 60 Vbeta and 13 Jbeta primers. Here immunoSEQ multiplex PCR was the method, and the copy in TCRdb shows in-frame clones only, minus some. The data hold around 200,000 clones, with more than 60% observed a single time. Sequenced sample: PBMCs. Receptors were obtained from a female donor in good health and CMV-seronegative.

The chain uses TRBV15 and TRBJ1-6, with 8 nucleotides matching TRBD1. The germline gives CDR1 LNHNV, CDR2 YYDKDF (reference sequence). This CDR3 has 15 residues. With 0 bases clipped from V and 7 bases from J, the junction kept 2 bases outside the gene matches. Written as DNA, the CDR3 is TGTGCCACCAGCAGAGACCCAGGGGGCAATTCACCCCTCCACTTT. The encoded protein is CATSRDPGGNSPLHF.

This clone was counted only a few times. The chain combines TRBV9 with TRBJ2-7; 14 bases are shared with TRBD2. This CDR3 has 17 amino acids. V trimming: 3 bases; J trimming: 5 bases; junction bases outside the gene matches: 10. From germline, CDR1 is SGDLS and CDR2 YYNGEE. This CDR3 reads CASSALSGLAGVNEQYF. The CDR3 region has the DNA TGTGCCAGCAGCGCCCTTTCGGGACTAGCGGGGGTGAACGAGCAGTACTTC.

CDR3: CASSVGAGGTNEKLFF. The DNA for the CDR3 is TGTGCCAGCAGCGTAGGAGCGGGGGGGACTAATGAAAAACTGTTTTTT. The chain couples TRBV9 to TRBJ1-4; possibly TRBD1 for D (5 bases). Germline values: CDR1 SGDLS, CDR2 YYNGEE. Trimming shortened V by 0 bases and J by 2 bases, and 11 bases separated the two germline ends. This CDR3 comprises 16 residues.